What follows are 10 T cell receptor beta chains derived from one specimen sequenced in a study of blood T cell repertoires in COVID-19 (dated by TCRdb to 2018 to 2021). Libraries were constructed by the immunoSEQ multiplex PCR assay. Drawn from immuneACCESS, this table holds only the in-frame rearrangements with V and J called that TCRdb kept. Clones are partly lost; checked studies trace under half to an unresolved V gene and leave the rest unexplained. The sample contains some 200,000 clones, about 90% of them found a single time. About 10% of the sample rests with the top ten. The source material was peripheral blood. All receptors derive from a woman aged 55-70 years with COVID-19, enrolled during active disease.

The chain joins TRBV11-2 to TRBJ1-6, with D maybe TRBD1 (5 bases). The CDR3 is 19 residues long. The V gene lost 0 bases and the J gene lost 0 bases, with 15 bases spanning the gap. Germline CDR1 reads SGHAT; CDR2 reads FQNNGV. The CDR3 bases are TGTGCCAGCAGCTTAGATAGGGGAGGCTTGAGCTCCTATAATTCACCCCTCCACTTT. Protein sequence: CASSLDRGGLSSYNSPLHF.

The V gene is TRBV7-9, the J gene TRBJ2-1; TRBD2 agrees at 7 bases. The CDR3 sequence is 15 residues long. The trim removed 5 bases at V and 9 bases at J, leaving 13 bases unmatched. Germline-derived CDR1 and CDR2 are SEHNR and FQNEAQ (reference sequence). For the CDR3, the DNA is TGTGCCAGCAGCAACCGGGACTATAGCGGCAGTGAGCAGTTCTTC. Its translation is CASSNRDYSGSEQFF.

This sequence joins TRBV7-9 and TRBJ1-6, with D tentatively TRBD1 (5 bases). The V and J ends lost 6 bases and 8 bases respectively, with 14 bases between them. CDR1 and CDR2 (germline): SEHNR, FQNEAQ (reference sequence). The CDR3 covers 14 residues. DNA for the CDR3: TGTGCCAGCAGTACCCAGGGTTTACATTCACCCCTCCACTTT. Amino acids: CASSTQGLHSPLHF. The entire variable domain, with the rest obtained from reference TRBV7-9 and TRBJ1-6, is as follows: DTGVSQNPRHKITKRGQNVTFRCDPISEHNRLYWYRQTLGQGPEFLTYFQNEAQLEKSRLLSDRFSAERPKGSFSTLEIQRTEQGDSAMYLCASSTQGLHSPLHFGNGTRLTVT.

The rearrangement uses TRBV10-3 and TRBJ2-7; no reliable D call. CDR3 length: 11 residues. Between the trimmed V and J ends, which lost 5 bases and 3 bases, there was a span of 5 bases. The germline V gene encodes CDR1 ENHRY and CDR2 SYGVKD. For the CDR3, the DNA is TGTGCCATCAGTCAAAACTACGAGCAGTACTTC. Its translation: CAISQNYEQYF.

CDR3 sequence: CASSSLMGGEQYF. The CDR3, as DNA: TGTGCCAGCAGCTCACTTATGGGAGGGGAGCAGTACTTC. The rearrangement joins TRBV5-6 to TRBJ2-7; TRBD2 matches 7 bases. The germline gives CDR1 SGHDT, CDR2 YYEEEE. The CDR3 sequence is 13 residues long. The trim removed 3 bases at V and 7 bases at J, leaving 7 bases unmatched.

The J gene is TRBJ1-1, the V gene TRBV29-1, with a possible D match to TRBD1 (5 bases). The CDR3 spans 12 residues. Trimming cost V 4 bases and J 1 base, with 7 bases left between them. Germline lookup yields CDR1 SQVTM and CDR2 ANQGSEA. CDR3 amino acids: CSVGQTNTEAFF. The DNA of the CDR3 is TGCAGCGTTGGACAGACGAACACTGAAGCTTTCTTT.

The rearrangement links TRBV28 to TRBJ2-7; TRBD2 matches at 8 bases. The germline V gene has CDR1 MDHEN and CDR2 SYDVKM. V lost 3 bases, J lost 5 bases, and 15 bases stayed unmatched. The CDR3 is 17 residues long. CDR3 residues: CASSLRQSGGRRHEQYF. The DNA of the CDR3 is TGTGCCAGCAGTTTGAGGCAATCGGGCGGGAGGAGACACGAGCAGTACTTC.

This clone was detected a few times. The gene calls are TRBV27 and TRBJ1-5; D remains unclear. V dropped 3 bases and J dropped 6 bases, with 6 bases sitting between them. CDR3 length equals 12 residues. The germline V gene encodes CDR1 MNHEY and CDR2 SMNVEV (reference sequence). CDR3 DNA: TGTGCCAGCAGTTTTCTAGGTCAGCCCCAGCATTTT. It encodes CASSFLGQPQHF.

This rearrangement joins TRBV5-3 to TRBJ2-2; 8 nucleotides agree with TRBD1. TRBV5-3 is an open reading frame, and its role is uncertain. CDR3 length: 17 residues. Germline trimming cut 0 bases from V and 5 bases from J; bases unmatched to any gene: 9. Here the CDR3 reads CARSLGVRTGLTGELFF. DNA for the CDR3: TGTGCCAGAAGCTTGGGAGTTCGGACAGGGTTAACCGGGGAGCTGTTTTTT.

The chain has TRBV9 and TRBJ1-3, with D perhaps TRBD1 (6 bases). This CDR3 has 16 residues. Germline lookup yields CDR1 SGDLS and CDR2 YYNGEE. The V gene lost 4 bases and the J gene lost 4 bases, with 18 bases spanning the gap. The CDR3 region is CASSTDLRGGGNTIYF. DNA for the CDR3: TGTGCCAGCAGCACCGATCTCAGGGGAGGGGGAAACACCATATATTTT.